The clone carrying this T cell receptor (beta chain) was counted many times. Its antigen is still unknown. The data were produced by immunoSEQ multiplex PCR, yet TCRdb's version contains in-frame clones alone and is incomplete. The profile shows 1 million to 1.3 million clones, around 78% of them singletons. This sample was taken from a study of shared clonotypes between healthy human individuals. The study, taken as a whole, reports: In several donors, about 5% of naive CD4 clonotypes appeared in common. On the whole, naive subsets had larger estimated richness than memory subsets had.

The CDR3 totals 20 residues. Germline CDR1 reads LNHNV; CDR2 reads YYDKDF (reference sequence). This TCR was recovered from a man between 18 and 29 years old in good health. Some clones in this sample may be carry-over from other donors' samples. Sequenced: memory CD4+ T cells from PBMCs. The subset: CD45RA-negative fraction. The chain recombines TRBV15 with TRBJ2-5; 7 nucleotides line up with TRBD2. The J call may not be correct, given that the DNA end is closer to TRBJ2-7. The CDR3 is CATSRDRDWGAGPHRYEQYF. DNA of the CDR3: TGTGCCACCAGCAGAGACAGGGATTGGGGAGCGGGACCACATCGGTACGAGCAGTACTTC.